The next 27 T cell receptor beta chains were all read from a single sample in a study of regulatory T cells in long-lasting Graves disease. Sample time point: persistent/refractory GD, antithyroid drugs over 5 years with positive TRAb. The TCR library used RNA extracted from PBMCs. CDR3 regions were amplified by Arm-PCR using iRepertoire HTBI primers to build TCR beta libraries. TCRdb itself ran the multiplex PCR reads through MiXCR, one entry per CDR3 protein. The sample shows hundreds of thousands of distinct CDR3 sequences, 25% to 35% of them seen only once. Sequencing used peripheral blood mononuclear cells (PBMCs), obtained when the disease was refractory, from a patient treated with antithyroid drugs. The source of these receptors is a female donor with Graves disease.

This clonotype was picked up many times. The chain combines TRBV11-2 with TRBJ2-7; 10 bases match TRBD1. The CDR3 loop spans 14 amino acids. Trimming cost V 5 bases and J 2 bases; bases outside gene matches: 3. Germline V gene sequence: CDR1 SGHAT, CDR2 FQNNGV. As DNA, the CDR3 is TGTGCCAGCAGCCTCGGACAGGGGGCCTACGAGCAGTACTTC. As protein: CASSLGQGAYEQYF.

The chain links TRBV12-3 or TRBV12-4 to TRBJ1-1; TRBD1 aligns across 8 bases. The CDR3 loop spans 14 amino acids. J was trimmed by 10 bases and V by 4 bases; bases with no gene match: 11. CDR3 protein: CASSYAQGAPAAFF. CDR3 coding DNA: TGTGCCAGCAGTTATGCCCAGGGGGCCCCTGCAGCTTTCTTT.

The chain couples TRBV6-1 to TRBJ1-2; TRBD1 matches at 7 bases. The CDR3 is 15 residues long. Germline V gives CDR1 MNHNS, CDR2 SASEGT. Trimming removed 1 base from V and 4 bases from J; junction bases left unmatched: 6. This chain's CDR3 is CASSEVDPGGYGYTF. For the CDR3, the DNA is TGTGCCAGCAGTGAAGTGGATCCAGGGGGCTATGGCTACACCTTC.

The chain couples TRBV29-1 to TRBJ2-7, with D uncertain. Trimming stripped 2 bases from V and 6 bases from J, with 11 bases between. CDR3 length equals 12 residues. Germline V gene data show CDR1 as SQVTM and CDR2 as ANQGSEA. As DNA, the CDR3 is TGCAGCGTTGAAAGCCCCTCCCGCGAGCAGTACTTC. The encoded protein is CSVESPSREQYF.

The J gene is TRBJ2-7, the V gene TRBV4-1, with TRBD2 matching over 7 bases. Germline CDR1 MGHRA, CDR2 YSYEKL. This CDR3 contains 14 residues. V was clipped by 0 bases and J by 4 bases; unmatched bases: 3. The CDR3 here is CASSQDVRGYEQYF. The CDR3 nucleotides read TGCGCCAGCAGCCAAGATGTGCGGGGGTACGAGCAGTACTTC.

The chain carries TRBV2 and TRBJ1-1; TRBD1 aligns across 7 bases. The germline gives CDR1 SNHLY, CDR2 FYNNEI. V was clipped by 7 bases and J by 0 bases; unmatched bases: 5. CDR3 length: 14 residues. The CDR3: CASILGQLNTEAFF. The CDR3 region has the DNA TGTGCCAGCATACTGGGACAGCTGAACACTGAAGCTTTCTTT.

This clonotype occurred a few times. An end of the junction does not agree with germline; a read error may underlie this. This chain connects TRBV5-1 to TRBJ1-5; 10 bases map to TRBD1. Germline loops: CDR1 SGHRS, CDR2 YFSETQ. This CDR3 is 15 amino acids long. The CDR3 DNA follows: TGTGCCAGCAGCCAGACAGGGGGCGCAGGTCAGCCCCAGCATTTT. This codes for CASSQTGGAGQPQHF.

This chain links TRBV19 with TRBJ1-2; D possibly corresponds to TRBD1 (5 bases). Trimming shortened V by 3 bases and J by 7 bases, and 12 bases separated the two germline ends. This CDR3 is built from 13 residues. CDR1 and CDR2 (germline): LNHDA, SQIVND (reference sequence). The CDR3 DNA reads TGTGCCAGTAGTATGGCTCCAGGGAGTGGCTACACCTTC. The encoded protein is CASSMAPGSGYTF.

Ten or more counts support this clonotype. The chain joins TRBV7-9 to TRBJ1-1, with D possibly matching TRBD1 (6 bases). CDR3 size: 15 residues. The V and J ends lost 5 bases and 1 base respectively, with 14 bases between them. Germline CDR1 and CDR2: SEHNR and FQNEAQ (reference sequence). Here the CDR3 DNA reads TGTGCCAGCAGCCCGAACAGGGAAACGAACACTGAAGCTTTCTTT. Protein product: CASSPNRETNTEAFF.

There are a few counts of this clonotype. CDR3: CATLRGTQYF. The CDR3 DNA sequence: TGTGCCACCCTCCGTGGGACCCAGTACTTC. This chain uses TRBV28 with TRBJ2-5; D remains ambiguous. Per the germline V gene, CDR1 is MDHEN and CDR2 is SYDVKM. Deletions cut 10 bases from V and 7 bases from J, with 10 bases between. The CDR3 is made up of 10 amino acids.

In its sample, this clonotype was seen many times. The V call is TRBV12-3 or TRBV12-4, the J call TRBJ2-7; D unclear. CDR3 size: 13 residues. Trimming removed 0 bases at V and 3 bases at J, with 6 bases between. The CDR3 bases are TGTGCCAGCAGTTTAGCGCGGTACTACGAGCAGTACTTC. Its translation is CASSLARYYEQYF.

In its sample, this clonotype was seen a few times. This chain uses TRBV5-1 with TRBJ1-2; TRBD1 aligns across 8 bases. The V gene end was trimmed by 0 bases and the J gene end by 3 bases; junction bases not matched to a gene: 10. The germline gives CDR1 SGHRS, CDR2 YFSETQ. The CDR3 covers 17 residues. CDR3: CASSLGDRPLGYYGYTF. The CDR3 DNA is TGCGCCAGCAGCTTGGGGGACAGGCCCCTGGGGTACTATGGCTACACCTTC.

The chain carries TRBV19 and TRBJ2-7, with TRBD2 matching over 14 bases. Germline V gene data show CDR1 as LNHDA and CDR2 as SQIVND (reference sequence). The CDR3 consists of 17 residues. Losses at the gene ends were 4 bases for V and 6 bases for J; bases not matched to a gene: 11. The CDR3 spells CASSTGLAGAILPEQYF. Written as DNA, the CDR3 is TGTGCCAGTAGTACGGGACTAGCGGGAGCAATTCTTCCCGAGCAGTACTTC.

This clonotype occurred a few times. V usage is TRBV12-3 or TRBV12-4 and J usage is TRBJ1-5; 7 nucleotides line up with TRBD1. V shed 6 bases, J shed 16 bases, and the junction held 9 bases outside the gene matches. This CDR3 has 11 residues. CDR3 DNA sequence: TGTGCCAGCAGGGATAGGGGGCCCCCACATTTT. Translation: CASRDRGPPHF.

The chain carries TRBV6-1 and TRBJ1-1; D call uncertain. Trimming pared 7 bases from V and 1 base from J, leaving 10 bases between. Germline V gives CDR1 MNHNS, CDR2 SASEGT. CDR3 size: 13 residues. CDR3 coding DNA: TGTGCCAGCACGCGCGGGCCGAACACTGAAGCTTTCTTT. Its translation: CASTRGPNTEAFF.

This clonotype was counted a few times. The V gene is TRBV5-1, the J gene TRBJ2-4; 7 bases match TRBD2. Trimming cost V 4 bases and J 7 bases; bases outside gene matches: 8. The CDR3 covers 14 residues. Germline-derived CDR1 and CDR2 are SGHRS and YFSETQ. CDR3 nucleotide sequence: TGCGCCAGCAGCACAGCTAGCGGCAATAACATTCAGTACTTC. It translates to CASSTASGNNIQYF.

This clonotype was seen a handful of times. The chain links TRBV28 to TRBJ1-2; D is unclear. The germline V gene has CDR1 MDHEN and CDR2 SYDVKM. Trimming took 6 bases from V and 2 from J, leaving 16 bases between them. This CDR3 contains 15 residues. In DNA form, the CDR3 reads TGTGCCAGCAGACACCCGGAAGGCGCCAACTATGGCTACACCTTC. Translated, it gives CASRHPEGANYGYTF.

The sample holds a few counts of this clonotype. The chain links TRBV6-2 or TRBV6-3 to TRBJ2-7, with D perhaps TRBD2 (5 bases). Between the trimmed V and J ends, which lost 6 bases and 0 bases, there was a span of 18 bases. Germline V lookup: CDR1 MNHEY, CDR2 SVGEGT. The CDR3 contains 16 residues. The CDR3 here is CASRPEHGNISYEQYF. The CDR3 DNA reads TGTGCCAGCAGACCCGAACACGGGAACATCTCCTACGAGCAGTACTTC.

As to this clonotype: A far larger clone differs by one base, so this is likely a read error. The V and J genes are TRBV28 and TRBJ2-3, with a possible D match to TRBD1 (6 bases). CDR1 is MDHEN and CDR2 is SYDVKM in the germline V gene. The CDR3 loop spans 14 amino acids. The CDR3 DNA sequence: TGTGCCGGCAGCTCGACAGGTCACACAGATACGCAGTATTTT. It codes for CAGSSTGHTDTQYF.

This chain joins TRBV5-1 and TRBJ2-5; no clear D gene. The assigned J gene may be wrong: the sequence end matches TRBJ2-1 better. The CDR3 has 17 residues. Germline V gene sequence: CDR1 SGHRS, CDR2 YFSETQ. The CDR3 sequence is CASSLAEVGLSYNEQFF. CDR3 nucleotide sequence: TGCGCCAGCAGCTTGGCCGAAGTAGGTTTAAGTTACAATGAGCAGTTCTTC.

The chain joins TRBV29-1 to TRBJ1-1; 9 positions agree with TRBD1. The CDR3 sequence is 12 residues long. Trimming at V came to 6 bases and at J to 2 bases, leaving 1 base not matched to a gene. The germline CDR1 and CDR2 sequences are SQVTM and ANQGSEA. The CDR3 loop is CSVQGANTEAFF. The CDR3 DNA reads TGCAGCGTACAGGGGGCAAACACTGAAGCTTTCTTT.

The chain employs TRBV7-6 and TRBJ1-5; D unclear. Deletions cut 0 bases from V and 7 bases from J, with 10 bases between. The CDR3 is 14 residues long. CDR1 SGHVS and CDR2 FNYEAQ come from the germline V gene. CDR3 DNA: TGTGCCAGCAGCTTAGCGTCTGGGATGCAGCCCCAGCATTTT. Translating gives CASSLASGMQPQHF.

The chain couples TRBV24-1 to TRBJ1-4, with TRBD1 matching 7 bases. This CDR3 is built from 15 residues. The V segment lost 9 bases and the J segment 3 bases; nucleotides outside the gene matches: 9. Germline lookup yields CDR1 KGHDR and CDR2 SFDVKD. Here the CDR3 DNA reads TGTGCCACCTTGGGCGAGGGACAGCCTAATGAAAAACTGTTTTTT. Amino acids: CATLGEGQPNEKLFF.

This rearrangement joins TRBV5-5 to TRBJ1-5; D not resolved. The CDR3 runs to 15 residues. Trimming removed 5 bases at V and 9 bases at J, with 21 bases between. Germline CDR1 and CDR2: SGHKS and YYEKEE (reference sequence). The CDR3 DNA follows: TGTGCCAGCAGTCAAGGTTGGCCGGCATCATCGCCCCAGCATTTT. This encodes CASSQGWPASSPQHF.

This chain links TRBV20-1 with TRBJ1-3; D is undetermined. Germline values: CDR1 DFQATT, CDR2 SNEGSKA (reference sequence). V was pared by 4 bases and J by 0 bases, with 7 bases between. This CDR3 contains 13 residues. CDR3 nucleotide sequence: TGCAGTGCTAAACATAGCTCTGGAAACACCATATATTTT. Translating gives CSAKHSSGNTIYF.

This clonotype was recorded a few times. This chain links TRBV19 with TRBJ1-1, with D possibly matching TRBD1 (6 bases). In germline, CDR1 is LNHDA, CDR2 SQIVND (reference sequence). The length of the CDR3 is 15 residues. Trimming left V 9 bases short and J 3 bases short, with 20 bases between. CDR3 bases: TGTGCCAGCCTGGGGGCAGGGAGTTGGGACACTGAAGCTTTCTTT. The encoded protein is CASLGAGSWDTEAFF.

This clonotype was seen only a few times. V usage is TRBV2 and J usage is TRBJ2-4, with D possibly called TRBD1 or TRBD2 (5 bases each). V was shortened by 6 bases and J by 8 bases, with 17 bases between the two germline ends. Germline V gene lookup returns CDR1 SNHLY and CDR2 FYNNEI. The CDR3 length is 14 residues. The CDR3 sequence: CASSSDGGLDIQYF. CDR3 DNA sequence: TGTGCCAGCAGCTCCGATGGGGGTCTGGACATTCAGTACTTC.